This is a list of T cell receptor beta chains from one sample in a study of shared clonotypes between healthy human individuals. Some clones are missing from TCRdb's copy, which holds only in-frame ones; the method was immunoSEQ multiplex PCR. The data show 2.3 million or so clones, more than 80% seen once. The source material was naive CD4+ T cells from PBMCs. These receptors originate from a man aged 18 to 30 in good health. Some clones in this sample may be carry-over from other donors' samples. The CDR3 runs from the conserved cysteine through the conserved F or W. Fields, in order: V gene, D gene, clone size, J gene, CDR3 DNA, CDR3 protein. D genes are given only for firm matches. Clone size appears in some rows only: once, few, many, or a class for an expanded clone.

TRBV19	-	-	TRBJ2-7	TGTGCCAGTAGTATCTCTCTCCGGGAGTACGAGCAGTACTTC	CASSISLREYEQYF
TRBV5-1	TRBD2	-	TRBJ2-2	TGCGCCAGCAGCTTACTAGCGGGCACCGGGGAGCTGTTTTTT	CASSLLAGTGELFF
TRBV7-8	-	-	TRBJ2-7	TGTGCCAGCAGCCACACAAGGGAGCCCCACTACGAGCAGTACTTC	CASSHTREPHYEQYF
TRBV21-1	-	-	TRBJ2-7	TGTGCCAGCAGCATAGCTGGGCCGGACAGGAAAACCTACGAGCAGTACTTC	CASSIAGPDRKTYEQYF
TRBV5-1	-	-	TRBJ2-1	TGCGCCAGCAGCTTGGCTACCGCCTACAATGAGCAGTTCTTC	CASSLATAYNEQFF
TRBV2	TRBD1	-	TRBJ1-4	TGTGCCAGCAGTGGACAGGGGGCAGGAACTAATGAAAAACTGTTTTTT	CASSGQGAGTNEKLFF
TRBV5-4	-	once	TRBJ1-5	TGTGCCAGCAGCTTGGATAGAGGGTTCAATCAGCCCCAGCATTTT	CASSLDRGFNQPQHF
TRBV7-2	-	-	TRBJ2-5	TGTGCCAGCAGCTTCACGACCCTCTTCTCAACCCAGTACTTC	CASSFTTLFSTQYF
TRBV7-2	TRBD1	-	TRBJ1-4	TGTGCCAGCAGGCCCGGGACAGGGAATGAAAAACTGTTTTTT	CASRPGTGNEKLFF
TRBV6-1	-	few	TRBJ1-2	TGTGCCAGCAGACAAACAAACTATGGCTACACCTTC	CASRQTNYGYTF
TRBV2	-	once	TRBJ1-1	TGTGCCAGCAGTGTCAGACCGGGGAACACTGAAGCTTTCTTT	CASSVRPGNTEAFF
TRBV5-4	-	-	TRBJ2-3	TGTGCCAGCAGCTTGGGGAGGAACACAGATACGCAGTATTTT	CASSLGRNTDTQYF
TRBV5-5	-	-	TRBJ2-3	TGTGCCAGCAGCTTTACAGCGGCGAGCACAGATACGCAGTATTTT	CASSFTAASTDTQYF
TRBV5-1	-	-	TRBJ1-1	TGCGCCAGCAGCTTCCGGGCAGGAACCATTATGAACACTGAAGCTTTCTTT	CASSFRAGTIMNTEAFF
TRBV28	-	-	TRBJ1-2	TGTGCCAGCAGTTTATTTCCGTATGGCTACACCTTC	CASSLFPYGYTF
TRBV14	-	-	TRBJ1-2	TGTGCCAGCAGCCAATACAGGGAGAACTATGGCTACACCTTC	CASSQYRENYGYTF
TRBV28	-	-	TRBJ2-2	TGTGCCAGCGACCCCAACACCGGGGAGCTGTTTTTT	CASDPNTGELFF
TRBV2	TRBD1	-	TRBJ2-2	TGTGCCAGCAGGGAAGGGGGCGGATTAGCCGGGGAGCTGTTTTTT	CASREGGGLAGELFF
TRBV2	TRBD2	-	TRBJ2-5	TGTGCCAGCACCAGGGAGGGAGGGGAGACCCAGTACTTC	CASTREGGETQYF
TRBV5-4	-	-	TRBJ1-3	TGTGCCAGCAGCTTCTCTCCCAGGACGGATGGAAACACCATATATTTT	CASSFSPRTDGNTIYF
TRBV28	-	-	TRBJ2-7	TGTGCCTCACGGGGGTACGAGCAGTACTTC	CASRGYEQYF
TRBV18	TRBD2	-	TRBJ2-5	TGTGCCAGCTCACCTAGCGGGGACACCCAAGAGACCCAGTACTTC	CASSPSGDTQETQYF
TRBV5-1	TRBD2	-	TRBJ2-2	TGCGCCAGCAGCGGAACCCCGGGACTAGCGGGAGGGCCCACCGGGGAGCTGTTTTTT	CASSGTPGLAGGPTGELFF
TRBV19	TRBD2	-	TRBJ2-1	TGTGCCAGTAGTATAGCCCCGGGGAGCGGGAGAGGTAGGAATGAGCAGTTCTTC	CASSIAPGSGRGRNEQFF
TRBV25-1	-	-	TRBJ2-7	TGTGCCAGCAGTGGTAGGGGGGGATCCTACGAGCAGTACTTC	CASSGRGGSYEQYF
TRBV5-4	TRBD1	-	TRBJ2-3	TGTGCCAGCAGTTTTCCAAGGACAGGGAACACAGATACGCAGTATTTT	CASSFPRTGNTDTQYF
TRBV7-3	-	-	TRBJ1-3	TGTGCCAGCACCCGATCTGGAAACACCATATATTTT	CASTRSGNTIYF
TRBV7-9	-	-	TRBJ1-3	TGTGCCAGCAGCCTACTTGGGGGTTTTGGAAACACCATATATTTT	CASSLLGGFGNTIYF
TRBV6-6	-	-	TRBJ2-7	TGTGCCAGCAGACAGCCCAATAGCGGCGTGTACGAGCAGTACTTC	CASRQPNSGVYEQYF
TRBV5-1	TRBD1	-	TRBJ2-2	TGCGCCAGGGACAGGGTAGGCAACACCGGGGAGCTGTTTTTT	CARDRVGNTGELFF
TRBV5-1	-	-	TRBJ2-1	TGCGCCAGCAGCTTGGAAACTCCGACCTACAATGAGCAGTTCTTC	CASSLETPTYNEQFF
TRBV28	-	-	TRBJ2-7	TGTGCCAGCAGCCTGACTGGATTTACCTACGAGCAGTACTTC	CASSLTGFTYEQYF
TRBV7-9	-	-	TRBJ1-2	TGTGCCAGCAGCTTAGCCGTGTCCTATGGCTACACCTTC	CASSLAVSYGYTF
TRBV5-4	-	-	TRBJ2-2	TGTGCCAGCAGCCCCCCACGTACCGGGGAGCTGTTTTTT	CASSPPRTGELFF
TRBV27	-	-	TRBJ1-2	TGTGCCAGCAGTTTATTCCCCGGGGGCTACTATGGCTACACCTTC	CASSLFPGGYYGYTF
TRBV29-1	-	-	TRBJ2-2	TGCAGCGTTGGAAAGGGGAGAGGGGAAACCGGGGAGCTGTTTTTT	CSVGKGRGETGELFF